A selection of T cell receptor beta chains follows, all from one sample in a study of blood T cell repertoires in COVID-19. The assay was immunoSEQ multiplex PCR, and TCRdb's table has in-frame clones only and misses some. There are about 330,000 clones in the sample; more than 90% occur only once, and less than 20% lies in the top ten. The sample was PBMCs or T cells enriched from blood (not recorded which). The origin of the receptors is a woman in her twenties or thirties who had recovered from COVID-19. CDR3s include the opening cysteine and the closing phenylalanine or tryptophan. The order of the fields is J gene, D gene, clone size, V gene, CDR3 protein, CDR3 DNA. A D gene is named only where the DNA matches it firmly. Part of the rows lack a size; the others show once, few, many or a class for expanded clones.

TRBJ1-5 | TRBD1 | . | TRBV28 | CASSFNKWGQSNQPQHF | TGTGCCAGCAGTTTCAATAAATGGGGACAGAGCAATCAGCCCCAGCATTTT
TRBJ2-7 | . | . | TRBV23-1 | CASSQDRSILPTYEQYF | TGCGCCAGCAGTCAAGACAGATCCATCCTCCCAACCTACGAGCAGTACTTC
TRBJ1-6 | . | . | TRBV6-2/TRBV6-3 | CASSYGRFSGSPLHF | TGTGCCAGCAGTTACGGCCGCTTCTCAGGTTCACCCCTCCACTTT
TRBJ1-1 | . | once | TRBV13 | CASSLRTEAFF | TGTGCCAGCAGCTTGCGAACTGAAGCTTTCTTT
TRBJ2-3 | TRBD1 | . | TRBV19 | CASKGTVDTQYF | TGTGCCAGTAAGGGGACAGTAGATACGCAGTATTTT
TRBJ2-2 | . | . | TRBV6-2/TRBV6-3 | CASSYLGGQAGELFF | TGTGCCAGCAGTTACCTGGGGGGGCAAGCCGGGGAGCTGTTTTTT
TRBJ2-7 | TRBD1 | . | TRBV9 | CASSLGQGVSYEQYF | TGTGCCAGCAGCCTGGGACAGGGAGTATCCTACGAGCAGTACTTC
TRBJ1-6 | . | . | TRBV6-5 | CASSTAAGWSPLHF | TGTGCCAGCAGTACAGCCGCAGGGTGGTCACCCCTCCACTTT
TRBJ2-5 | . | . | TRBV4-2 | CASSLIGAQETQYF | TGTGCCAGCAGCCTTATTGGGGCTCAAGAGACCCAGTACTTC
TRBJ2-1 | TRBD2 | . | TRBV3-1/TRBV3-2 | CASSQGLVWFF | TGTGCCAGCAGCCAGGGACTAGTATGGTTCTTC
TRBJ2-1 | TRBD2 | . | TRBV3-1/TRBV3-2 | CASSQGGGLKFF | TGTGCCAGCAGCCAAGGGGGGGGACTTAAGTTCTTC
TRBJ2-5 | . | . | TRBV5-6 | CASSLVSGEQETQYF | TGTGCCAGCAGCTTGGTATCGGGGGAACAAGAGACCCAGTACTTC
TRBJ2-1 | TRBD1 | . | TRBV6-5 | CASRRQGRQFF | TGTGCCAGCAGACGACAGGGGAGGCAGTTCTTC
TRBJ2-5 | TRBD2 | once | TRBV7-2 | CASSFNGGAETQYF | TGTGCCAGCAGCTTTAACGGGGGGGCAGAGACCCAGTACTTC
TRBJ2-7 | TRBD2 | . | TRBV7-9 | CASSGFSGRRTYEQYF | TGTGCCAGCAGTGGGTTTAGCGGGAGGCGAACCTACGAGCAGTACTTC
TRBJ1-2 | TRBD1 | . | TRBV28 | CASTQPDRADPTF | TGTGCCAGCACCCAACCCGACAGGGCAGATCCCACCTTC
TRBJ1-1 | TRBD1 | . | TRBV4-3 | CASSQEAGGLTEAFF | TGCGCCAGCAGCCAAGAGGCAGGGGGATTGACTGAAGCTTTCTTT
TRBJ1-3 | . | . | TRBV25-1 | CASGHGNTIYF | TGTGCCAGCGGACATGGAAACACCATATATTTT
TRBJ1-6 | . | . | TRBV4-1 | CASSPSLGDSPLHF | TGCGCCAGCAGCCCCTCACTCGGGGATTCACCCCTCCACTTT
TRBJ2-7 | TRBD2 | . | TRBV4-3 | CASSQEGDYYYEQYF | TGCGCCAGCAGCCAAGAAGGGGACTACTACTACGAGCAGTACTTC
TRBJ1-2 | . | . | TRBV9 | CASSPSYGRVHGYTF | TGTGCCAGCAGCCCCAGTTACGGCAGGGTGCATGGCTACACCTTC
TRBJ1-2 | . | . | TRBV5-8 | CASSKGSGAENYGYTF | TGTGCCAGCAGTAAAGGGTCAGGGGCGGAGAACTATGGCTACACCTTC
TRBJ1-2 | . | once | TRBV3-1/TRBV3-2 | CASSPGGTLLGVYGYTF | TGTGCCAGCAGCCCGGGAGGGACGCTGCTCGGGGTCTATGGCTACACCTTC
TRBJ1-1 | TRBD1 | . | TRBV5-1 | CASNSGTAEEAFF | TGCGCCAGCAACTCCGGGACAGCTGAAGAAGCTTTCTTT
TRBJ2-7 | . | . | TRBV14 | CASSHQAGFSEQYF | TGTGCCAGCAGCCATCAAGCAGGGTTTTCCGAGCAGTACTTC
TRBJ2-1 | . | . | TRBV10-1 | CASSRDCSYNEQFF | TGCGCCAGCAGCCGGGACTGCTCCTACAATGAGCAGTTCTTC
TRBJ2-1 | TRBD2 | once | TRBV7-7 | CASSRSGASYNEQFF | TGTGCTAGCAGCCGAAGCGGGGCCTCCTACAATGAGCAGTTCTTC
TRBJ1-1 | TRBD1 | . | TRBV5-4 | CASSSGGAWTEAFF | TGTGCCAGCAGCTCAGGGGGCGCGTGGACTGAAGCTTTCTTT
TRBJ1-6 | . | . | TRBV9 | CASSVDGRVDSPLHF | TGTGCCAGCAGCGTAGATGGGAGAGTGGATTCACCCCTCCACTTT
TRBJ2-7 | TRBD2 | . | TRBV5-4 | CASSLAGGVAYEQYF | TGTGCCAGCAGCCTGGCCGGGGGGGTCGCCTACGAGCAGTACTTC
TRBJ2-7 | TRBD1 | . | TRBV4-3 | CASSQGTGGNEQYF | TGCGCCAGCAGCCAAGGGACAGGGGGCAACGAGCAGTACTTC
TRBJ1-5 | . | . | TRBV9 | CASSVNWAGIKASNQPQHF | TGTGCCAGCAGCGTGAATTGGGCAGGGATTAAAGCCAGCAATCAGCCCCAGCATTTT
TRBJ1-6 | . | . | TRBV2 | CASIPGLTNSPLHF | TGTGCCAGCATACCGGGACTGACGAATTCACCCCTCCACTTT
TRBJ2-1 | . | . | TRBV4-1 | CASSHGAEYNEQFF | TGCGCCAGCAGCCACGGTGCGGAGTACAATGAGCAGTTCTTC
TRBJ1-6 | TRBD1 | . | TRBV7-9 | CASSSPRTGRTSPLHF | TGTGCCAGCAGCTCACCCCGGACAGGGCGGACATCACCCCTCCACTTT
TRBJ2-3 | TRBD2 | . | TRBV3-1/TRBV3-2 | CASSQKRLAGGLSDTQYF | TGTGCCAGCAGCCAAAAGCGACTAGCGGGGGGGCTATCGGATACGCAGTATTTT
TRBJ1-4 | . | once | TRBV18 | CASSLGQLATNEKLFF | TGTGCCAGCTCACTTGGACAGCTTGCAACTAATGAAAAACTGTTTTTT
TRBJ2-1 | . | . | TRBV28 | CASSSAIRASNEQFF | TGTGCCAGCAGTTCCGCGATCAGGGCCTCCAATGAGCAGTTCTTC
TRBJ1-4 | TRBD1 | few | TRBV2 | CASREGQGGEKLFF | TGTGCCAGCAGAGAGGGACAGGGTGGAGAAAAACTGTTTTTT
TRBJ2-1 | TRBD2 | . | TRBV7-9 | CASSLPPGLALNEQFF | TGTGCCAGCAGCCTTCCCCCGGGACTAGCGTTAAATGAGCAGTTCTTC
TRBJ2-5 | . | . | TRBV7-2 | CASSFQTGQETQYF | TGTGCCAGCAGCTTCCAGACTGGACAAGAGACCCAGTACTTC
TRBJ2-1 | . | . | TRBV12-5 | CASGFGAGQGKGDEQFF | TGTGCTAGTGGTTTCGGAGCGGGACAAGGAAAGGGGGATGAGCAGTTCTTC
TRBJ2-1 | . | . | TRBV11-2 | CASSSQDITYNEQFF | TGTGCCAGCAGCTCACAAGATATTACCTACAATGAGCAGTTCTTC
TRBJ2-2 | . | . | TRBV27 | CASGGLFNTGELFF | TGTGCCAGTGGAGGACTTTTTAACACCGGGGAGCTGTTTTTT
TRBJ1-3 | . | . | TRBV6-2/TRBV6-3 | CASSSGTGNTIYF | TGTGCCAGCAGCTCCGGGACTGGAAACACCATATATTTT
TRBJ2-1 | . | . | TRBV9 | CASSVTGLSLNEQFF | TGTGCCAGCAGCGTAACGGGACTTAGTTTGAATGAGCAGTTCTTC
TRBJ1-1 | TRBD1 | . | TRBV6-5 | CASSYRGNTEAFF | TGTGCCAGCAGCTACAGGGGGAACACTGAAGCTTTCTTT
TRBJ1-5 | . | . | TRBV4-3 | CASSQDVGNQPQHF | TGCGCCAGCAGCCAAGATGTAGGCAATCAGCCCCAGCATTTT
TRBJ2-1 | . | . | TRBV2 | CASSVTSLEQFF | TGTGCCAGCAGTGTGACTAGTTTGGAGCAGTTCTTC
TRBJ2-3 | TRBD1 | . | TRBV7-8 | CASSLAEQGATQYF | TGTGCCAGCAGCTTAGCGGAGCAGGGGGCTACGCAGTATTTT
TRBJ2-5 | . | . | TRBV18 | CASSPPTLRETQYF | TGTGCCAGCTCACCACCGACGTTGCGGGAGACCCAGTACTTC
TRBJ2-2 | . | . | TRBV6-1 | CASSEVGGEITGELFF | TGTGCCAGCAGTGAAGTGGGTGGAGAAATAACCGGGGAGCTGTTTTTT
TRBJ1-1 | . | . | TRBV11-3 | CASSPRGLDTEAFF | TGTGCCAGCAGCCCCCGGGGGTTGGACACTGAAGCTTTCTTT
TRBJ2-2 | TRBD2 | . | TRBV4-1 | CASSQAGVAGNTGELFF | TGCGCCAGCAGCCAAGCGGGAGTAGCGGGAAACACCGGGGAGCTGTTTTTT
TRBJ1-5 | . | . | TRBV7-2 | CASSSMADSNQPQHF | TGTGCCAGCAGCTCCATGGCGGATAGCAATCAGCCCCAGCATTTT